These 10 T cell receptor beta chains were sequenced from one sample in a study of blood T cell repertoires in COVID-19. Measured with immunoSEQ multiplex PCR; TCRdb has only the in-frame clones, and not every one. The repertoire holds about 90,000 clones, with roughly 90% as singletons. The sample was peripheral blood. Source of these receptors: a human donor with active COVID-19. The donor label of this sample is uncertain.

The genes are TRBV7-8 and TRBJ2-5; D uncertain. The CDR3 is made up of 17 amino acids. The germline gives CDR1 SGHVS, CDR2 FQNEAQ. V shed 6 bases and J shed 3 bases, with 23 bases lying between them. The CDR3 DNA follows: TGTGCCAGCAGTCTCTCGATAGTTCGGCTAGTCAAAGAGACCCAGTACTTC. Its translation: CASSLSIVRLVKETQYF.

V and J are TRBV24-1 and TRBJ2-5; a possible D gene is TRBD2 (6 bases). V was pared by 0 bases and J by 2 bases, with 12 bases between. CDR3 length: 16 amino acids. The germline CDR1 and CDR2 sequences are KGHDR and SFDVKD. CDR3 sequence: CATSDLRKEGQETQYF. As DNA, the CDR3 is TGTGCCACCAGTGATTTGCGTAAGGAGGGTCAAGAGACCCAGTACTTC.

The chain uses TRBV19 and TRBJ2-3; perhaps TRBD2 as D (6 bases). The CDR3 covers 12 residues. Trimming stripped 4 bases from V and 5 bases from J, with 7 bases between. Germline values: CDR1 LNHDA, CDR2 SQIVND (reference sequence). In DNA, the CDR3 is TGTGCCAGTAGTAGGGGGGTAGATACGCAGTATTTT. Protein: CASSRGVDTQYF.

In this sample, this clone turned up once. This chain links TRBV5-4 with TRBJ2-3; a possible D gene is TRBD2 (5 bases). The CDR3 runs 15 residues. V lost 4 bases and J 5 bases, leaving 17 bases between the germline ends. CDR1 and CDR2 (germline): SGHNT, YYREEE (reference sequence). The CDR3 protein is CASSPSITRGDTQYF. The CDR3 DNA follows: TGTGCCAGCAGCCCCTCAATTACTCGGGGAGATACGCAGTATTTT.

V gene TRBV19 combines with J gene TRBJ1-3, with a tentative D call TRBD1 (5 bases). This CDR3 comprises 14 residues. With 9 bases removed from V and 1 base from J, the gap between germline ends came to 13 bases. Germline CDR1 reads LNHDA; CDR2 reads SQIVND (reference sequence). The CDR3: CASRSAGSGNTIYF. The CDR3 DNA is TGTGCCAGCCGCTCCGCAGGGTCTGGAAACACCATATATTTT. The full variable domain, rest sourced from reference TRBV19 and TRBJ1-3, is DGGITQSPKYLFRKEGQNVTLSCEQNLNHDAMYWYRQDPGQGLRLIYYSQIVNDFQKGDIAEGYSVSREKKESFPLTVTSAQKNPTAFYLCASRSAGSGNTIYFGEGSWLTVV.

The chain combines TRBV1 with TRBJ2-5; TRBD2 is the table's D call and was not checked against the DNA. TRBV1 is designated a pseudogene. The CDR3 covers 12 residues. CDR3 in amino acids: CTSSQVRETQYF. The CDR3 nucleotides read TGCACCAGCAGCCAAGTACGGGAGACCCAGTACTTC.

In nucleotides, the CDR3 is TGTGCCATCAGGGAGATAGGGACAGGGGAAGAGACCCAGTACTTC. Translated: CAIREIGTGEETQYF. The genes are TRBV10-3 and TRBJ2-5, with 10 nucleotides matching TRBD1. The germline gives CDR1 ENHRY, CDR2 SYGVKD. This CDR3 has 15 amino acids. The junction had 7 bases not matched to a gene; V was cut back by 6 bases and J by 3 bases.

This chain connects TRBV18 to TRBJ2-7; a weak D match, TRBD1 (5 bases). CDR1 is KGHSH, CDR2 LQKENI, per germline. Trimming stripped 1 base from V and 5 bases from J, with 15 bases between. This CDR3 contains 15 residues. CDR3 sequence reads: CASSPLTGQGNEQYF. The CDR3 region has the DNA TGTGCCAGCTCACCACTGACGGGCCAGGGAAACGAGCAGTACTTC.

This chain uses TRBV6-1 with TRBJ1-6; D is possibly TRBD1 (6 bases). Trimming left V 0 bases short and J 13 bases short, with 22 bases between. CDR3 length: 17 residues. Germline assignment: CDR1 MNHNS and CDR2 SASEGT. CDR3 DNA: TGTGCCAGCAGTGAAGCGACAGGCCCTATATCGCAACGGCCCCTCCACTTT. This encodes CASSEATGPISQRPLHF.

CDR3 in DNA: TGTGCCAGCAAAGAAACAAAAGACAGTAGCAATCAGCCCCAGCATTTT. It is translated as CASKETKDSSNQPQHF. The chain employs TRBV21-1 and TRBJ1-5; the listed D gene, TRBD1, was not tested against the DNA. TRBV21-1 is noted as a pseudogene. The CDR3 consists of 16 residues.